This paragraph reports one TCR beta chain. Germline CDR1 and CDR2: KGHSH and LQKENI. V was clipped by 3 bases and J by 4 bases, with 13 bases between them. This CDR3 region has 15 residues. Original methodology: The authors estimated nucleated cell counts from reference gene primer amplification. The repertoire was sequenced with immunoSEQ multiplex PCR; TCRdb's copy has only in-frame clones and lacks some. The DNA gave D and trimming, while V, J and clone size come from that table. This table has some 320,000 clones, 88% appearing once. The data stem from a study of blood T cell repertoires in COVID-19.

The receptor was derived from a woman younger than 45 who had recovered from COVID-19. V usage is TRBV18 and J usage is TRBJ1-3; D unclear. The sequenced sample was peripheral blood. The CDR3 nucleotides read TGTGCCAGCTCACCGTTGACCAGCAGGGGAAACACCATATATTTT. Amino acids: CASSPLTSRGNTIYF.